This entry lists 29 T cell receptor beta chains sequenced from one sample in a study of T cell clonality in common variable immunodeficiency. Produced via immunoSEQ multiplex PCR; TCRdb's table is partial and in-frame only. This sample includes around 81,000 clones with no singletons; its ten biggest clones take up approximately 0.81%. The material sequenced was peripheral blood mononuclear cells. The receptor set was obtained from a person aged 18 to 75 in good health.

This clone was observed many times. From the germline J gene comes the end of the CDR3, since the read stops 3 residues before it. This chain uses TRBV19 with TRBJ2-7, with 15 bases that match TRBD2. The CDR3 runs to 15 residues. With 6 bases clipped from V and 6 bases from J, the junction kept 6 bases outside the gene matches. Germline lookup yields CDR1 LNHDA and CDR2 SQIVND (reference sequence). CDR3 sequence: CASSMGLAGGSEQYF. The DNA read from the CDR3 is TGTGCCAGTAGCATGGGACTAGCGGGAGGCAGCGAG.

This clone was observed many times. The CDR3 extends 3 residues past the end of the read, so its final part is completed from the germline J gene. This chain links TRBV7-9 with TRBJ2-7, with 10 nucleotides matching TRBD1. Germline V gene data show CDR1 as SEHNR and CDR2 as FQNEAQ (reference sequence). CDR3 size: 15 residues. Trimming at V came to 4 bases and at J to 2 bases, leaving 5 bases not matched to a gene. CDR3 bases read: TGTGCCAGCAGCTCCGACAGGGGGCTTCCCTACGAG. Translating it yields CASSSDRGLPYE. The whole CDR3 protein reads CASSSDRGLPYEQYF.

There are many counts of this clone. The sequenced fragment ends 3 residues before the CDR3 boundary, so the rest is inferred from the germline J gene. This chain links TRBV28 with TRBJ2-7; D call uncertain. V was clipped by 5 bases and J by 2 bases, with 10 bases between them. CDR1 is MDHEN, CDR2 SYDVKM, per germline. The CDR3 extends over 13 amino acids. CDR3 DNA (partial): TGTGCCAGCAGTGAGGTCTCACCCTACGAG. Translated: CASSEVSPYE. The entire CDR3 protein reads CASSEVSPYEQYF.

This clone was seen ten or more times. The missing CDR3 end, 3 residues past where the read stops, is filled in from the germline J gene. The rearrangement uses TRBV2 and TRBJ2-1; TRBD2 matches 13 bases. Per germline, CDR1 SNHLY and CDR2 FYNNEI. The CDR3 runs 14 residues. V was clipped by 7 bases and J by 9 bases; unmatched bases: 6. The CDR3 loop reads CASTVTSGRGEQFF. The part of the CDR3 DNA that was read is TGTGCCAGCACCGTAACTAGCGGGAGGGGTGAG.

This clone was seen a few times. The read ends 3 residues before the CDR3 terminus; that terminus is restored from the germline J gene. The V call is TRBV18, the J call TRBJ1-1; D perhaps matches TRBD1 (5 bases). The CDR3 loop spans 14 amino acids. V shed 1 base and J shed 3 bases, with 9 bases lying between them. Germline V CDR1 and CDR2: KGHSH, LQKENI. The sequenced CDR3 bases are TGTGCCAGCTCACCACGCAGGGAGGACACTGAA. Amino acids: CASSPRREDTE. The entire CDR3 protein reads CASSPRREDTEAFF.

Notes on this clone: A read error may account for a junction end that differs from germline. The read is 3 residues too short to cover the CDR3 end, so that end is filled in from the germline J gene. The J gene is TRBJ1-2, the V gene TRBV7-9, with a possible D match to TRBD1 (6 bases). The CDR3 totals 13 residues. Germline V gene lookup returns CDR1 SEHNR and CDR2 FQNEAQ (reference sequence). Here the CDR3 reads CSSSPGTGHGYTF. Partial CDR3 DNA: TGTTCCAGCAGCCCCGGAACAGGGCATGGC.

This clone was seen at least ten times. The CDR3 end lies 3 residues beyond the end of the read and is filled in from the germline J gene. The V and J genes are TRBV11-2 and TRBJ2-3, with D possibly matching TRBD2 (6 bases). The CDR3 spans 13 residues. In germline, CDR1 is SGHAT, CDR2 FQNNGV. This chain's CDR3 is CASSLAEGGPQYF. The DNA read from the CDR3 is TGTGCCAGCAGCTTAGCGGAGGGCGGGCCG.

In this sample, this clone turned up many times. The read halts 3 residues ahead of the CDR3 end, with the missing end drawn from the germline J gene. The rearrangement joins TRBV5-1 to TRBJ2-5; 12 bases match TRBD2. J lost 5 bases, V lost 1 base, and 9 bases had no gene match. The CDR3 is 17 amino acids. The germline CDR1 and CDR2 sequences are SGHRS and YFSETQ. Partial CDR3 DNA: TGCGCCAGCAGCTTGAGCCTAGCGGGAGGGTTCAAGGAGACC. Translated: CASSLSLAGGFKET. From start to end, the CDR3 is CASSLSLAGGFKETQYF. Using reference TRBV5-1 and TRBJ2-5 for the parts outside the CDR3, the full variable domain is KAGVTQTPRYLIKTRGQQVTLSCSPISGHRSVSWYQQTPGQGLQFLFEYFSETQRNKGNFPGRFSGRQFSNSRSEMNVSTLELGDSALYLCASSLSLAGGFKETQYFGPGTRLLVL.

This clone was recorded many times. The CDR3 end lies 3 residues beyond the end of the read and is filled in from the germline J gene. The chain employs TRBV18 and TRBJ2-7, with 9 positions matching TRBD2. This CDR3 is built from 16 residues. Per the germline V gene, CDR1 is KGHSH and CDR2 is LQKENI. The junction had 10 bases not matched to a gene; V was cut back by 3 bases and J by 4 bases. The sequenced CDR3 bases are TGTGCCAGCTCACCGAATCTAGCGGGACTTATTTACGAG. It specifies CASSPNLAGLIYE. Given in full, the CDR3 is CASSPNLAGLIYEQYF.

This clone was seen many times. The read halts 3 residues ahead of the CDR3 end, with the missing end drawn from the germline J gene. The rearrangement joins TRBV27 to TRBJ2-1; 8 nucleotides match TRBD2. The CDR3 has 15 amino acids. V was pared by 7 bases and J by 5 bases, with 10 bases of the junction left unmatched. Germline lookup yields CDR1 MNHEY and CDR2 SMNVEV (reference sequence). CDR3 residues: CASKRKRERDNEQFF. Partial CDR3 DNA: TGTGCCAGCAAACGGAAGCGGGAGCGGGACAATGAG.

This clone was counted ten times or more. Read data end 3 residues before the CDR3 end; the end is taken from the germline J gene. The rearrangement uses TRBV6-4 and TRBJ2-1, with D tentatively TRBD2 (6 bases). The CDR3 extends over 18 amino acids. V was cut by 2 bases and J by 0 bases, with 17 bases left in between. CDR1 is MRHNA, CDR2 SNTAGT, per germline. The sequenced CDR3 bases are TGTGCCAGCAGTGACGTGCCCTTAGCGGTAAGCTCCTACAATGAG. Its translation: CASSDVPLAVSSYNE. The full CDR3 protein is CASSDVPLAVSSYNEQFF.

This clone was counted at least ten times. The CDR3 end falls 3 residues outside the read, so it is completed with the germline J gene. This chain connects TRBV7-3 to TRBJ2-1, with D maybe TRBD2 (6 bases). V was shortened by 4 bases and J by 7 bases, with 11 bases between the two germline ends. Per germline, CDR1 SGHTA and CDR2 FQGTGA. The CDR3 sequence is 13 residues long. This chain's CDR3 is CASSSGLWNEQFF. CDR3 DNA, as far as it was read: TGTGCCAGCAGCTCCGGACTATGGAATGAG.

This clone was seen ten or more times. The read terminates 3 residues ahead of where the CDR3 ends, so the germline J gene completes it. The chain carries TRBV7-3 and TRBJ2-5; 8 bases agree with TRBD1. The CDR3 is 18 amino acids. V was pared by 4 bases and J by 3 bases, with 16 bases of the junction left unmatched. CDR1 and CDR2 (germline): SGHTA, FQGTGA. The CDR3 spells CASSSPGAPGQEKETQYF. The sequenced part of the CDR3 DNA is TGTGCCAGCAGCTCCCCAGGAGCGCCGGGACAGGAAAAAGAGACC.

This clone was seen ten or more times. The read terminates 3 residues before the CDR3 end, so the remaining end is supplied by the germline J gene. The genes are TRBV29-1 and TRBJ2-2; TRBD2 might be the D (5 bases). The CDR3 is 14 residues long. Germline values: CDR1 SQVTM, CDR2 ANQGSEA. The V end lost 4 bases, the J end lost 7 bases, and 16 bases lay between the germline ends. Partial CDR3 DNA: TGCAGCGTTGGGAGAGGGCTAGCTAACGGGGAG. Amino acids: CSVGRGLANGE. In full, the CDR3 is CSVGRGLANGELFF.

This clone was seen ten or more times. The CDR3 extends 3 residues past the end of the read, so its final part is completed from the germline J gene. The J gene is TRBJ2-6, the V gene TRBV19; 8 bases are shared with TRBD1. The V gene's germline CDR1 is LNHDA and CDR2 SQIVND (reference sequence). V was clipped by 3 bases and J by 1 base; unmatched bases: 2. The CDR3 runs 16 residues. The CDR3 spells CASSMGQASGANVLTF. CDR3 DNA, as far as it was read: TGTGCCAGTAGTATGGGACAGGCTTCTGGGGCCAACGTC.

The sample holds many counts of this clone. The CDR3 end falls 3 residues outside the read, so it is completed with the germline J gene. The chain employs TRBV5-5 and TRBJ1-2; D is perhaps TRBD1 (6 bases). Trimming removed 3 bases at V and 4 bases at J, with 16 bases between. The CDR3 spans 15 residues. The germline gives CDR1 SGHKS, CDR2 YYEKEE (reference sequence). CDR3 sequence: CASSSGQYSFYGYTF. The sequenced CDR3 bases are TGTGCCAGCAGCTCCGGACAGTATTCCTTCTATGGC.

This clone was seen at least ten times. CDR3 DNA, as far as it was read: TGCAGTGCCCGGTGGTCTCCACAAGAGACC. Translating it yields CSARWSPQET. The CDR3 reads in full as CSARWSPQETQYF. This rearrangement joins TRBV20-1 to TRBJ2-5; no firm D call. The DNA ends 3 residues before the CDR3 does, and the rest of the CDR3 is filled in from the germline J gene. The V end lost 6 bases, the J end lost 2 bases, and 13 bases lay between the germline ends. Per germline, CDR1 DFQATT and CDR2 SNEGSKA (reference sequence). CDR3 size: 13 residues.

This clone was recorded a few times. The read stops 3 residues short of the end of the CDR3; the missing end is completed from the germline J gene. The V call is TRBV2, the J call TRBJ2-2; D might be TRBD2 (6 bases). Germline CDR1 and CDR2: SNHLY and FYNNEI. This CDR3 spans 11 amino acids. Trimming took 9 bases from V and 6 from J, leaving 8 bases between them. The sequenced part of the CDR3 DNA is TGTGCCAGGCGGGGCCCCGGGGAG. Its translation: CARRGPGE. The entire CDR3 reads CARRGPGELFF.

This clone was picked up many times. The read ends 3 residues early relative to the CDR3; the germline J gene fills the gap. This chain uses TRBV28 with TRBJ2-1; 8 bases are shared with TRBD2. The ends lost 2 bases at V and 4 bases at J; junction bases unmatched: 7. CDR1 MDHEN and CDR2 SYDVKM come from the germline V gene. The CDR3 has 16 amino acids. The CDR3 reads CASSLLGTRAYNEQFF. CDR3 bases read: TGTGCCAGCAGTTTACTGGGGACTAGGGCATACAATGAG.

This clone was seen repeatedly, ten times or more. The CDR3 end is not reached by the read, which stops 3 residues before it; the germline J gene fills it in. The chain links TRBV12-3 or TRBV12-4 to TRBJ2-7; 12 nucleotides align to TRBD2. The CDR3 totals 18 residues. Germline trimming cut 2 bases from V and 3 bases from J; bases unmatched to any gene: 11. The CDR3 spells CASSLYGIGLAGNYEQYF. The covered CDR3 bases are TGTGCCAGCAGTTTATACGGGATCGGACTAGCGGGAAACTACGAG.

This clone was counted many times. Sequencing ends 3 residues short of the CDR3 end; the germline J gene provides the rest. This chain uses TRBV5-1 with TRBJ1-1; 8 nucleotides agree with TRBD1. V gave up 4 bases and J gave up 4 bases; unmatched junction bases: 18. The germline V gene has CDR1 SGHRS and CDR2 YFSETQ. The CDR3 covers 18 residues. CDR3 bases read: TGCGCCAGCAGCACGGGCTTGACCGGGGACAGGTTCCCCACTGAA. Translating gives CASSTGLTGDRFPTE. The CDR3 in full is CASSTGLTGDRFPTEAFF.

This clone was seen repeatedly, ten times or more. Read sequence stops 3 residues before the CDR3 end, and the germline J gene provides the missing end. The rearrangement uses TRBV6-1 and TRBJ2-7; perhaps TRBD1 as D (5 bases). Germline lookup yields CDR1 MNHNS and CDR2 SASEGT. CDR3 length: 14 amino acids. Trimming removed 4 bases from V and 4 bases from J, with 14 bases in between. The CDR3 DNA, read in part, is TGTGCCAGCAGTGCCGCAGGGAACGTGTACGAG. Translated, it gives CASSAAGNVYE. The whole CDR3 sequence is CASSAAGNVYEQYF.

This clone was seen at least ten times. This CDR3 is CATYRTGDGYTF. The CDR3 bases that were read are TGTGCCACCTACCGGACAGGGGACGGC. This chain joins TRBV24-1 and TRBJ1-2, with TRBD1 identical over 9 bases. The CDR3 end falls 3 residues outside the read, so it is completed with the germline J gene. The germline gives CDR1 KGHDR, CDR2 SFDVKD. The CDR3 runs to 12 residues.

This clone was detected many times. The read falls 3 residues short of the CDR3 end, and the missing part is taken from the germline J gene. The chain employs TRBV30 and TRBJ2-3; possibly TRBD1 for D (5 bases). Germline V CDR1 and CDR2: GTSNPN, SVGIG (reference sequence). This CDR3 is built from 14 residues. Trimming cost V 4 bases and J 2 bases, with 13 bases left between them. CDR3: CAWTSGLFTDTQYF. Partial CDR3 DNA: TGTGCCTGGACGTCAGGGTTGTTCACAGATACG.

CDR3 region: CASSLGLAGGQRKETQYF. CDR3 bases read: TGTGCCAGCAGCCTTGGACTAGCGGGAGGGCAGCGAAAAGAGACC. The V gene is TRBV4-2, the J gene TRBJ2-5; TRBD2 agrees at 15 bases. The read halts 3 residues ahead of the CDR3 end, with the missing end drawn from the germline J gene. The V segment lost 4 bases and the J segment 3 bases; nucleotides outside the gene matches: 9. The CDR3 loop spans 18 amino acids. Germline values: CDR1 LGHNA, CDR2 YNFKEQ.

This clone has ten or more counts. Partial CDR3 DNA: TGCGCCAGCAGCTTGGTGGCAGGGGTGAACACTGAA. Translating gives CASSLVAGVNTE. The entire CDR3 protein reads CASSLVAGVNTEAFF. V and J are TRBV5-1 and TRBJ1-1, with D maybe TRBD1 (6 bases). Read data end 3 residues before the CDR3 end; the end is taken from the germline J gene. The CDR3 sequence is 15 residues long. V dropped 0 bases and J dropped 0 bases, with 9 bases sitting between them. Germline V CDR1 and CDR2: SGHRS, YFSETQ.

This clone was seen at least ten times. Read sequence stops 3 residues before the CDR3 end, and the germline J gene provides the missing end. The chain has TRBV19 and TRBJ2-7, with D possibly being TRBD1 (5 bases). The germline CDR1 and CDR2 sequences are LNHDA and SQIVND (reference sequence). The CDR3 sequence is 16 residues long. Trimming took 6 bases from V and 1 from J, leaving 19 bases between them. CDR3 sequence: CASSPPPIGASYEQYF. The sequenced CDR3 bases are TGTGCCAGTAGCCCACCGCCTATAGGGGCATCCTACGAG. Drawing the rest from reference TRBV19 and TRBJ2-7, the complete variable domain is DGGITQSPKYLFRKEGQNVTLSCEQNLNHDAMYWYRQDPGQGLRLIYYSQIVNDFQKGDIAEGYSVSREKKESFPLTVTSAQKNPTAFYLCASSPPPIGASYEQYFGPGTRLTVT.

This clone was seen many times. The sequenced fragment ends 3 residues before the CDR3 boundary, so the rest is inferred from the germline J gene. The chain carries TRBV19 and TRBJ2-3; TRBD1 is a possible D gene (6 bases). The CDR3 length is 15 residues. Germline CDR1 LNHDA, CDR2 SQIVND (reference sequence). Trimming removed 7 bases from V and 4 bases from J, with 18 bases in between. CDR3 DNA, as far as it was read: TGTGCCAGTATGAAGTGGCGTGCAGGGGCAGATACG. Amino acid sequence: CASMKWRAGADT. The CDR3 as a whole reads CASMKWRAGADTQYF.

This clone was found many times. With the read ending 3 residues before the CDR3 end, the germline J gene is used to fill in that end. V usage is TRBV7-9 and J usage is TRBJ2-7; 9 bases match TRBD1. CDR1 is SEHNR and CDR2 is FQNEAQ in the germline V gene (reference sequence). Trimming cost V 5 bases and J 4 bases; bases outside gene matches: 6. CDR3 length: 14 amino acids. Here the CDR3 reads CASSTGTGRYEQYF. The DNA read from the CDR3 is TGTGCCAGCAGCACCGGGACAGGGCGATACGAG.